The clone carrying this TCR beta chain was observed once. Its antigen is not known. The data are from a study of T cell responses to AZD1222 COVID-19 vaccine. At the level of the study: Analyses pooled second doses at about 4 or about 12 weeks. Findings and caveats of the study: Spike-specific TCR breadth and depth were elevated following two AZD1222 doses. The study found vaccine-associated CD4 TCRs spanning spike, dominant at 160-218 and 743-854.

The data were produced by immunoSEQ multiplex PCR, yet TCRdb's version contains in-frame clones alone and is incomplete. The table includes about 130,000 clones, about 91% detected once. V was pared by 4 bases and J by 9 bases, with 20 bases between. Germline V lookup: CDR1 SGHKS, CDR2 YYEKEE (reference sequence). The CDR3 spans 15 residues. The chain is built from TRBV5-5 and TRBJ2-1; weak D call: TRBD1 (5 bases). Material: peripheral blood, obtained on day 0 of AZD1222 vaccination. This TCR derives from an adult in good health. This chain's CDR3 is CASSIRAPPGSEQFF. CDR3 DNA: TGTGCCAGCAGCATACGTGCCCCCCCAGGGTCTGAGCAGTTCTTC.